This T cell receptor beta chain was documented in a study of blood T cell repertoires in COVID-19. Study context: The United States, Italy and Spain were the sources of the acute and convalescent COVID-19 samples.

Per the study methods: Using reference gene primer amplification, nucleated cell counts were estimated. Sequenced by immunoSEQ multiplex PCR; TCRdb stores in-frame clones only, minus some. V and J calls and clone size follow that table, whereas D and trimming were derived from the DNA. The sample carries 250,000 to 300,000 clones, roughly 87% recorded once. This clone has only one observation. Donors in Cohort 3 who had recovered were those with two negative PCRs, healthcare professional clearance, or resolution of their symptoms. The germline V gene encodes CDR1 SGHNT and CDR2 YYREEE (reference sequence). The CDR3 sequence is 14 residues long. Unmatched junction bases numbered 11, after V lost 5 bases and J lost 7 bases.

The rearrangement links TRBV5-4 to TRBJ1-2, with 7 nucleotides matching TRBD1. The sequenced sample consisted of PBMCs or T cells enriched from blood (not recorded which). The TCR originated in a woman aged 25 to 39 who had recovered from COVID-19. The CDR3 nucleotides are TGTGCCAGCAGGTCGATTGGACAGGAGGCTGGCTACACCTTC. Translated, it gives CASRSIGQEAGYTF.